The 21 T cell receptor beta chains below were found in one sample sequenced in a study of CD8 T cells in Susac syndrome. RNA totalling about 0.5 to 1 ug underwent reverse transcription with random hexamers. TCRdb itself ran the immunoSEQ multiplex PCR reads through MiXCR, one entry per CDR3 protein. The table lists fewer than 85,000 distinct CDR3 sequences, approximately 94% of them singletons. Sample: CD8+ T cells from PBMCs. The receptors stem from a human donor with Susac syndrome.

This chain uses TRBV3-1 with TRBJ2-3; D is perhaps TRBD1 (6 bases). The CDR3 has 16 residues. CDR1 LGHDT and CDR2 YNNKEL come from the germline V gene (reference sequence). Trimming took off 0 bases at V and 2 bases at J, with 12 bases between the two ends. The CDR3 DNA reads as TGTGCCAGCAGCCAAGATGAACAGGGTCTCACAGATACGCAGTATTTT. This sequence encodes CASSQDEQGLTDTQYF.

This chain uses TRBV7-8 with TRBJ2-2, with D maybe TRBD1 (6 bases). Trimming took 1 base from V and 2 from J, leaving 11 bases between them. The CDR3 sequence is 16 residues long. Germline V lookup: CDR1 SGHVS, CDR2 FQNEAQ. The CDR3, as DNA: TGTGCCAGCAGCTTAGTATGGGACACAAACACCGGGGAGCTGTTTTTT. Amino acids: CASSLVWDTNTGELFF.

For the CDR3, the DNA is TGTGCCAGCAGCAAACACCGCTACGAGCAGTACTTC. This sequence encodes CASSKHRYEQYF. The V call is TRBV7-8, the J call TRBJ2-7; D is uncertain. CDR3 length: 12 amino acids. Germline V gives CDR1 SGHVS, CDR2 FQNEAQ. V lost 5 bases, J lost 3 bases, and 8 bases lay in between.

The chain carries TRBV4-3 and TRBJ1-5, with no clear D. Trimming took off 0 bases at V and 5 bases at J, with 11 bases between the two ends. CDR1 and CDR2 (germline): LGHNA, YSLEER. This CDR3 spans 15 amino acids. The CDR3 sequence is CASSQDWQIHQPQHF. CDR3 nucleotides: TGCGCCAGCAGCCAAGATTGGCAGATCCATCAGCCCCAGCATTTT.

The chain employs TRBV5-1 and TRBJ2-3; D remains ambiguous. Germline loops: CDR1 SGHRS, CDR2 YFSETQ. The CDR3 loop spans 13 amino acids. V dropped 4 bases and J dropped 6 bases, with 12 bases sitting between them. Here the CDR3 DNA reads TGCGCCAGCAGCCCCGGCTCCTCGGATACGCAGTATTTT. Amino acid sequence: CASSPGSSDTQYF.

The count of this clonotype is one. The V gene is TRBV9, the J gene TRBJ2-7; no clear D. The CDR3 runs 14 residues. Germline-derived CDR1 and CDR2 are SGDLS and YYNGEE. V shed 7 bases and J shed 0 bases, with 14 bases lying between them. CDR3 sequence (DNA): TGTGCCAGCGGCCCCTGGAAATCCTCCTACGAGCAGTACTTC. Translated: CASGPWKSSYEQYF.

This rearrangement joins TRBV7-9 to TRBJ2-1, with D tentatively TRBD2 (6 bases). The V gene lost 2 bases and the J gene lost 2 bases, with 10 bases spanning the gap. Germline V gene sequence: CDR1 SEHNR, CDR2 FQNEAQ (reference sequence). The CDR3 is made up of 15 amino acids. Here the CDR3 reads CASSLRGITYNEQFF. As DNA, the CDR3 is TGTGCCAGCAGCTTACGGGGGATTACCTACAATGAGCAGTTCTTC.

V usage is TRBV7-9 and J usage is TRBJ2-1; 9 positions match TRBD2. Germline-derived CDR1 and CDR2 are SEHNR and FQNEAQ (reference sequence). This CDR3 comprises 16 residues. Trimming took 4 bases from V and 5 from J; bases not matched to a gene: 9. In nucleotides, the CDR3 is TGTGCCAGCAGCTCCCCAGCGGGGGGCCAGGACAATGAGCAGTTCTTC. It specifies CASSSPAGGQDNEQFF.

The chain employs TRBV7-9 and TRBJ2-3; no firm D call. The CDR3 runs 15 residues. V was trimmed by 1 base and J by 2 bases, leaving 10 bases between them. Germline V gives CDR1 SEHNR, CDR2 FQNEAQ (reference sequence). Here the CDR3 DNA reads TGTGCCAGCAGCTTAGGAGGAGCTTTCACAGATACGCAGTATTTT. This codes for CASSLGGAFTDTQYF.

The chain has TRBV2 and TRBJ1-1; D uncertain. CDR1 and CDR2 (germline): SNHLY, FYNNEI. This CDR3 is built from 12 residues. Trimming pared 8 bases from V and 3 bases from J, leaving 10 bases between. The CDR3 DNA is TGTGCCAGCGAGAAGGGCTACACTGAAGCTTTCTTT. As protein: CASEKGYTEAFF. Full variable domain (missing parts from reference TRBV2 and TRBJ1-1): EPEVTQTPSHQVTQMGQEVILRCVPISNHLYFYWYRQILGQKVEFLVSFYNNEISEKSEIFDDQFSVERPDGSNFTLKIRSTKLEDSAMYFCASEKGYTEAFFGQGTRLTVV.

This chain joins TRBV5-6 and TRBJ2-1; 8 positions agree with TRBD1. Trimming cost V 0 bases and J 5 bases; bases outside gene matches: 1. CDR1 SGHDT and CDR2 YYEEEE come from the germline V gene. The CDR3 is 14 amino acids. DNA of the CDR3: TGTGCCAGCAGCTTGGGACAGGGGAACAATGAGCAGTTCTTC. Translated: CASSLGQGNNEQFF.

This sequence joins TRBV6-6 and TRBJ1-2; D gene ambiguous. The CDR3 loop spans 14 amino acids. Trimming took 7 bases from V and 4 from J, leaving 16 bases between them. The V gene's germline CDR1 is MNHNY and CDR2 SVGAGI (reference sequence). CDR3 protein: CASTNGSIFYGYTF. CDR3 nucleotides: TGTGCCAGCACCAACGGGAGTATTTTCTATGGCTACACCTTC.

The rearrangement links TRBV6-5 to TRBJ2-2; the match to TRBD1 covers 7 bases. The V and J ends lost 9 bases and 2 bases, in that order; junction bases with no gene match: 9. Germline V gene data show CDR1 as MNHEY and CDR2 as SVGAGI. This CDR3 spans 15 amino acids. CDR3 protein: CASSRDSRNTGELFF. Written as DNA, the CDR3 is TGTGCCAGTAGCCGGGACAGCCGCAACACCGGGGAGCTGTTTTTT.

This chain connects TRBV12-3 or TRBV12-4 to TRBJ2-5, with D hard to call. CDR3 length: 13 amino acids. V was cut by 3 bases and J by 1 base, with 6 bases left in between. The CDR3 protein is CASSLSVQETQYF. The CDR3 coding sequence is TGTGCCAGCAGTTTGTCAGTCCAAGAGACCCAGTACTTC.

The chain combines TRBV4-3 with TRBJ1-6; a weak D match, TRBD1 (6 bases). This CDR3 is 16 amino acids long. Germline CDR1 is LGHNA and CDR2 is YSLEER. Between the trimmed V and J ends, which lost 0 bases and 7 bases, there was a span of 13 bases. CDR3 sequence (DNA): TGCGCCAGCAGCCAAGAGTTGCGGACAGCGAATTCACCCCTCCACTTT. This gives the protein CASSQELRTANSPLHF.

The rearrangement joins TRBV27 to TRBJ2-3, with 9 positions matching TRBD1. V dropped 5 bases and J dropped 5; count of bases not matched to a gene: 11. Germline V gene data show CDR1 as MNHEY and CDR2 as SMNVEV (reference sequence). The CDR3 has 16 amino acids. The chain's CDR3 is CASSLPGTGILDTQYF. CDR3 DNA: TGTGCCAGCAGTCTTCCCGGGACAGGGATTCTAGATACGCAGTATTTT.

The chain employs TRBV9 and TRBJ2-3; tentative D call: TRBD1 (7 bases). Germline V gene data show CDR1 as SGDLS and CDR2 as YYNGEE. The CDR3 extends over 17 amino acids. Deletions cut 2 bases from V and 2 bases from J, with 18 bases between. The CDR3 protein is CASSVPRQGGYTDTQYF. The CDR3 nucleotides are TGTGCCAGCAGCGTCCCCCGGCAGGGGGGTTACACAGATACGCAGTATTTT.

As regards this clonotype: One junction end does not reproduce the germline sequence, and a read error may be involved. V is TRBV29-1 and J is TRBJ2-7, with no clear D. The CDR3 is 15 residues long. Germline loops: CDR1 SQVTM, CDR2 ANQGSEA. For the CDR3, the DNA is TGCAGCGCTGAAGGAAAATTCCTCGACCATTACGAGCAGTACTTC. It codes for CSAEGKFLDHYEQYF.

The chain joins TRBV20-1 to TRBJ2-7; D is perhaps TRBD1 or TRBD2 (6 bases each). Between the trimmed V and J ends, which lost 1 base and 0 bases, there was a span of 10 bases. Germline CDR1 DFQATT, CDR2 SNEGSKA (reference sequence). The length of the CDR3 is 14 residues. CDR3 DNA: TGCAGTGCTAGAGTCCGGGGGCTCTCCTACGAGCAGTACTTC. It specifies CSARVRGLSYEQYF.

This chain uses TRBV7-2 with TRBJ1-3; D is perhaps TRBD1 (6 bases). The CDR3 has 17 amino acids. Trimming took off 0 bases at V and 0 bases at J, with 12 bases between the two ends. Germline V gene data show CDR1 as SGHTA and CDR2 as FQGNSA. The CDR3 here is CASSLARGGGSGNTIYF. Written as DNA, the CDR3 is TGTGCCAGCAGCTTAGCGAGAGGGGGGGGCTCTGGAAACACCATATATTTT.

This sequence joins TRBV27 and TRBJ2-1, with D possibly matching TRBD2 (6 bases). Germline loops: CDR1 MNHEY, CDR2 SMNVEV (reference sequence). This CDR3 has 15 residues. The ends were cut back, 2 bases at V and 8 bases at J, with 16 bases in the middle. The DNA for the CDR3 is TGTGCCAGCAGTTTACAGGGTTTGACTAGAGATGAGCAGTTCTTC. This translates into CASSLQGLTRDEQFF.